Reported below is one T cell receptor (beta chain). Unique molecular identifiers were incorporated when the TCRbeta library was constructed. From the PCR reads, TCRdb called clonotypes with MiXCR, one entry per CDR3 protein. The data contain about 900,000 distinct CDR3 sequences, roughly 29% of them singletons. The sample originates from a study of T-cell reconstitution after alpha-beta-depleted transplantation in children. This CDR3 has 14 residues. V dropped 8 bases and J dropped 7 bases, with 20 bases sitting between them. Looked up from germline, CDR1 is MGHRA and CDR2 is YSYEKL. The chain links TRBV4-1 to TRBJ1-2, with D perhaps TRBD1 (5 bases). The receptor was derived from a boy less than two years old who had a stem cell transplant for SCID, so the T cells may come from the graft donor. The source was PBMCs, mostly from graft donor cells, collected 360 days after TCRalphabeta/CD19-depleted stem cell transplant. As DNA, the CDR3 is TGCGCCAGCGGAACGGGGGGAATGAGAGGTGGCTACACCTTC. Translating it yields CASGTGGMRGGYTF.